This T cell receptor beta chain was sequenced in a study of blood T cell repertoires in COVID-19. Overall study: Nucleic acid was either cDNA or gDNA, and it came from T cells, B-cell-depleted T cells, or PBMCs.

Germline-derived CDR1 and CDR2 are MGHDK and SYGVNS. The CDR3 has 13 residues. The V end was cut by 7 bases, the J end by 2 bases, with 6 bases between. In the original workflow: It was from reference gene primer amplification that nucleated cell counts were estimated. TCRdb keeps only in-frame clones here, not all; method: immunoSEQ multiplex PCR. The V and J calls and the clone size are those of that table, but D and trimming were determined from the DNA. The sample lists around 230,000 clones; around 90% were seen once. This chain joins TRBV25-1 and TRBJ2-6; D is perhaps TRBD1 (6 bases). The source of this sequence is a man aged 55 to 70 who had recovered from COVID-19. Sequenced input: peripheral blood. This chain's CDR3 is CASKGAGANVLTF. The CDR3 DNA reads TGTGCCAGCAAGGGGGCTGGGGCCAACGTCCTGACTTTC.